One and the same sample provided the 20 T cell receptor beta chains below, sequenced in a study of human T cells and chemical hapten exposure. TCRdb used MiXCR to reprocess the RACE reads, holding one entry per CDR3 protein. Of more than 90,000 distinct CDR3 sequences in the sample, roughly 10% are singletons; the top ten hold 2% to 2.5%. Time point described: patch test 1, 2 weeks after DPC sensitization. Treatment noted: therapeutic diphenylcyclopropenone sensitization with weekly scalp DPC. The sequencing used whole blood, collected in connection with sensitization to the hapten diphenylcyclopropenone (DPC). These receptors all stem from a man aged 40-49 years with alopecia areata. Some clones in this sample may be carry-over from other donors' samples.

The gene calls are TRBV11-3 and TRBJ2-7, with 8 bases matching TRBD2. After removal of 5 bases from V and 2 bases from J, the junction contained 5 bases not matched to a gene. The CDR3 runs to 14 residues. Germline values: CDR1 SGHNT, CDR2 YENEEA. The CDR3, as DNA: TGTGCCAGCAGCCCCCGGGGGGGCACCTACGAGCAGTACGTC. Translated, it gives CASSPRGGTYEQYV.

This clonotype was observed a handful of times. CDR3 sequence reads: CASSPGSGRAGFKSYNEQFF. For the CDR3, the DNA is TGTGCCAGCAGCCCCGGCAGCGGGAGGGCCGGTTTTAAGTCCTACAATGAGCAGTTCTTC. The rearrangement links TRBV12-3 or TRBV12-4 to TRBJ2-1; TRBD2 matches at 10 bases. CDR3 length equals 20 residues. V gave up 6 bases and J gave up 1 base; unmatched junction bases: 18.

CDR3 sequence reads: CASSRFSSTDTQYF. As DNA, the CDR3 is TGTGCCAGCAGCCGGTTCTCTAGCACAGATACGCAGTATTTT. This chain joins TRBV6-6 and TRBJ2-3; unclear D gene. This CDR3 region has 14 residues. Per germline, CDR1 MNHNY and CDR2 SVGAGI (reference sequence). V was pared by 6 bases and J by 0 bases, with 10 bases between.

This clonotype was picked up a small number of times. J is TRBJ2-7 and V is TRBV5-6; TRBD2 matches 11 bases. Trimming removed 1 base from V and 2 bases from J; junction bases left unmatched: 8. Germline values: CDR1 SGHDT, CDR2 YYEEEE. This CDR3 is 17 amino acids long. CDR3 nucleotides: TGTGCCAGCAGCTTGTACCTTGCTAGCGGGAGGACCTACGAGCAGTACTTC. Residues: CASSLYLASGRTYEQYF.

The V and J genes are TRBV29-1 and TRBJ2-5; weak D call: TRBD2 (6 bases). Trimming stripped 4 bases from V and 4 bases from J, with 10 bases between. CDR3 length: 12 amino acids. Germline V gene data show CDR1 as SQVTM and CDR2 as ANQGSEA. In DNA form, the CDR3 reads TGCAGCGTTGGGCTAGCGTTAGAGACCCAGTACTTC. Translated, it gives CSVGLALETQYF.

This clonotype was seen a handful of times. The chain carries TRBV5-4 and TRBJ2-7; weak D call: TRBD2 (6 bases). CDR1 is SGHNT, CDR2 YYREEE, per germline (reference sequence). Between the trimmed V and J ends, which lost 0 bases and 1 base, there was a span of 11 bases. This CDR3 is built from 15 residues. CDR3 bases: TGTGCCAGCAGCTTGGCTGGTAGCGGATCCTACGAGCAGTACTTC. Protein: CASSLAGSGSYEQYF.

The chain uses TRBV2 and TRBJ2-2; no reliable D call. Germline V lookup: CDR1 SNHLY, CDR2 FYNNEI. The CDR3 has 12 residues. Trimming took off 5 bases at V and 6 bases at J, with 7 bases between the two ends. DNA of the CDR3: TGTGCCAGCAGTTCGGGTGCCGGGGAGCTGTTTTTT. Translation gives CASSSGAGELFF. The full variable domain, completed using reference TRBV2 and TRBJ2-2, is EPEVTQTPSHQVTQMGQEVILRCVPISNHLYFYWYRQILGQKVEFLVSFYNNEISEKSEIFDDQFSVERPDGSNFTLKIRSTKLEDSAMYFCASSSGAGELFFGEGSRLTVL.

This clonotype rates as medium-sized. The CDR3 nucleotides are TGCAGTGCAATCGATTTCTGGGCCACCGGGGAGCTGTTTTTT. Its translation is CSAIDFWATGELFF. The chain couples TRBV20-1 to TRBJ2-2; unclear D gene. Germline values: CDR1 DFQATT, CDR2 SNEGSKA (reference sequence). The CDR3 runs to 14 residues. V dropped 6 bases and J dropped 4 bases, with 15 bases sitting between them.

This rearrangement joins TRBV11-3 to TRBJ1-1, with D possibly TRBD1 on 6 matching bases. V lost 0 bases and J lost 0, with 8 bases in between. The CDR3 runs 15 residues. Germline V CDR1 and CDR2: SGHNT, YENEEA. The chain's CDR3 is CASSLDPGVNTEAFF. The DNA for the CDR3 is TGTGCCAGCAGCTTAGATCCAGGGGTGAACACTGAAGCTTTCTTT. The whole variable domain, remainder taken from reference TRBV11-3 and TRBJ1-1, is EAGVVQSPRYKIIEKKQPVAFWCNPISGHNTLYWYLQNLGQGPELLIRYENEEAVDDSQLPKDRFSAERLKGVDSTLKIQPAELGDSAVYLCASSLDPGVNTEAFFGQGTRLTVV.

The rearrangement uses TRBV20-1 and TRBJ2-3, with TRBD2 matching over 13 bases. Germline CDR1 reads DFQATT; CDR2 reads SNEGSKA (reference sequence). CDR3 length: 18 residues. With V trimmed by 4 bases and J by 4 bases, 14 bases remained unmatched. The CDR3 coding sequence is TGCAGTGCTATTTCCGGTGGACTAGCGGGAGTTTACGCAGATACGCAGTATTTT. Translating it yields CSAISGGLAGVYADTQYF.

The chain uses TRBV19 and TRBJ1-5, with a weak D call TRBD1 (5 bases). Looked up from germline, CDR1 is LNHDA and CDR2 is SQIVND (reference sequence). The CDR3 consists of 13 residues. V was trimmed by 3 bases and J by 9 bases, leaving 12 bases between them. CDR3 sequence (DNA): TGTGCCAGTAGTATGGGACCCCTACGGCCCCAGCATTTT. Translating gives CASSMGPLRPQHF.

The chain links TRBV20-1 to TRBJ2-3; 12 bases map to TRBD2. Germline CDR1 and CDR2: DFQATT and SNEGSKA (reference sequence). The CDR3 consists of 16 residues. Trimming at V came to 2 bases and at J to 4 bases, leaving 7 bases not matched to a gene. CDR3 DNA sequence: TGCAGTGCTAGACTAGCGGGAGGGCCGGGGCCAGATACGCAGTATTTT. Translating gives CSARLAGGPGPDTQYF.

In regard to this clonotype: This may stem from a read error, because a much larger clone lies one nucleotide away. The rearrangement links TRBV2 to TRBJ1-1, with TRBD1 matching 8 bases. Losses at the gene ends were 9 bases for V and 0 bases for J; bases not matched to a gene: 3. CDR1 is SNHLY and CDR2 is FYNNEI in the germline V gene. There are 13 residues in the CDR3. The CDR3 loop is CARRGQVNTEAFF. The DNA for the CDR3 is TGTGCCAGAAGGGGACAGGTGAACACTGAAGCTTTCTTT.

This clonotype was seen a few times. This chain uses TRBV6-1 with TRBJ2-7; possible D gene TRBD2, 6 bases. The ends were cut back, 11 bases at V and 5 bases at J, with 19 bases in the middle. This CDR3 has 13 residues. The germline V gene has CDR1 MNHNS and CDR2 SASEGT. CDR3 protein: CACRRAEGHEQYV. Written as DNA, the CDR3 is TGTGCCTGCCGCCGGGCGGAGGGTCACGAGCAGTACGTC.

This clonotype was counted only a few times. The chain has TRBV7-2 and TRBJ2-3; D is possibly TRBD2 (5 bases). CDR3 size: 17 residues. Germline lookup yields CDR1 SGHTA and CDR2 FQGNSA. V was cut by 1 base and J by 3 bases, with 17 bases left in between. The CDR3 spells CASSLDHLARITDTQYF. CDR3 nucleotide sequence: TGTGCCAGCAGCTTAGATCATTTAGCGAGAATAACAGATACGCAGTATTTT.

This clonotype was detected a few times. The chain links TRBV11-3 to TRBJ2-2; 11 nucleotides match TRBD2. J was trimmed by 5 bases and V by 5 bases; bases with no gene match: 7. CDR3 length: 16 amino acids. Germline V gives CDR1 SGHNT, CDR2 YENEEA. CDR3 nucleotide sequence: TGTGCCAGCAGCCATAGCGGGAGGGCCGAAACCGGGGAGCTGTTTTTT. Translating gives CASSHSGRAETGELFF.

The chain's CDR3 is CASSPRTGFEKLFF. The CDR3 DNA reads TGCGCCAGCAGTCCTCGGACGGGGTTTGAAAAACTGTTTTTT. The chain employs TRBV4-1 and TRBJ1-4; D gene ambiguous. V was clipped by 6 bases and J by 7 bases, with 15 bases between them. The CDR3 runs to 14 residues. Looked up from germline, CDR1 is MGHRA and CDR2 is YSYEKL.

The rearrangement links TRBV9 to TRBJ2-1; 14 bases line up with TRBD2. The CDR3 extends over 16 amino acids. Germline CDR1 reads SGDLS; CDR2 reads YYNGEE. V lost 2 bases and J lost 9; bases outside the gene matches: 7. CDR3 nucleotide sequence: TGTGCCAGCAGCGTTGGGACTAGCGGGAGTGCCGGTGAGCAGTTCTTC. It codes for CASSVGTSGSAGEQFF.

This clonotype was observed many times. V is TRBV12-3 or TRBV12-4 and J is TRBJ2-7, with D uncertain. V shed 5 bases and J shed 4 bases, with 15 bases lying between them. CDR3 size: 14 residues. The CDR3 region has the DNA TGTGCCAGCAGTGTTGCCTCGATAGGATACGAGCAGTACTTC. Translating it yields CASSVASIGYEQYF.

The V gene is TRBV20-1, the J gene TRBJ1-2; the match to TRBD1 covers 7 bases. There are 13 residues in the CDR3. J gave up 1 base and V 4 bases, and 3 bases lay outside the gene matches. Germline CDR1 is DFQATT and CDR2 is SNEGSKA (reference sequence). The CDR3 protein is CSAKRDSNYGYTF. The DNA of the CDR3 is TGCAGTGCTAAACGGGACAGTAACTATGGCTACACCTTC.